This T cell receptor beta chain emerged from a study of T cells in Graves' hyperthyroidism and ophthalmopathy. Researchers amplified the TCR beta CDR3 regions from RNA transcripts. First-round RT-PCR targeting the TCR CDR3 was performed with the HTBI primer set. TCRdb re-analysed the multiplex PCR reads in MiXCR, keeping a single row per CDR3 protein. The sample lists about 540,000 distinct CDR3 sequences; around 42% were seen once. Over 18 months, lack of ophthalmopathy progression marked Graves' hyperthyroidism as stable. V was pared by 8 bases and J by 8 bases, with 10 bases between. CDR1 is MGHDK and CDR2 is SYGVNS in the germline V gene. The CDR3 has 12 amino acids.

This TCR was sampled from a woman younger than 30 with Graves' hyperthyroidism. Sequenced input: peripheral blood or thyroid tissue (not recorded which). The chain couples TRBV25-1 to TRBJ1-6; no firm D call. The CDR3 spells CASLLQDSPLHF. Written as DNA, the CDR3 is TGTGCCAGCTTACTCCAAGATTCACCCCTCCACTTT.